This T cell receptor beta chain emerged from a study of blood T cells in healthy people across ages. From germline, CDR1 is SEHNR and CDR2 FQNEAQ (reference sequence). There are 13 residues in the CDR3. This clonotype was picked up a small number of times. Next came a second PCR, run for roughly 6 to 11 cycles, which used a sample-barcoded 5' primer along with a J-beta primer mix. All samples gave at least 2.5 million CDR3-containing paired-end reads. TCRdb reprocessed the 5' RACE reads via MiXCR and lists one record per CDR3 protein. This table has about 620,000 distinct CDR3 sequences, about 21% appearing once.

Specimen: blood. This TCR was recovered from a man aged 65 to 79 in good health. The chain joins TRBV7-9 to TRBJ2-5; no clear D. Near its end, the DNA agrees better with TRBJ2-7, so the J call may be wrong. DNA of the CDR3: TGTGCCAGCAGCCATACAGTTACCTACGAGCAGTACTTC. It yields the protein CASSHTVTYEQYF.